These 7 T cell receptor beta chains were all obtained from the same sample, sequenced in a study of cytomegalovirus exposure and HLA in healthy donors. Only in-frame clones appear in the TCRdb table, and some are missing; sequencing was by immunoSEQ multiplex PCR. Found here are around 250,000 clones, 90% of them singletons; the top ten hold 3% to 3.5%. Sequenced input: PBMCs. The receptors derive from a woman under 40 in good health and CMV-seronegative.

The J gene is TRBJ2-3, the V gene TRBV7-6, with D possibly matching TRBD1 (5 bases). Germline assignment: CDR1 SGHVS and CDR2 FNYEAQ. Trimming shortened V by 1 base and J by 4 bases, and 12 bases separated the two germline ends. This CDR3 spans 15 amino acids. CDR3 in amino acids: CASSLVQGQADTQYF. The CDR3 DNA follows: TGTGCCAGCAGCTTAGTTCAGGGTCAGGCAGATACGCAGTATTTT.

This clone appeared once. The rearrangement joins TRBV13 to TRBJ2-7; 14 nucleotides line up with TRBD2. CDR3 length: 15 residues. Germline lookup yields CDR1 PRHDT and CDR2 FYEKMQ (reference sequence). V was clipped by 4 bases and J by 4 bases; unmatched bases: 3. In nucleotides, the CDR3 is TGTGCCAGCAGCTCCGGACTAGCGGGAGGTTACGAGCAGTACTTC. This sequence encodes CASSSGLAGGYEQYF.

This clone was counted only a few times. The rearrangement links TRBV7-9 to TRBJ2-2; weak D call: TRBD2 (5 bases). V lost 3 bases, J lost 5 bases, and 16 bases lay in between. Germline V gene lookup returns CDR1 SEHNR and CDR2 FQNEAQ (reference sequence). The CDR3 runs to 16 residues. The CDR3 spells CASSFPLAGPTGELFF. The CDR3 nucleotides are TGTGCCAGCAGCTTTCCTTTGGCGGGTCCAACCGGGGAGCTGTTTTTT.

This rearrangement joins TRBV2 to TRBJ2-2, with D possibly matching TRBD1 (5 bases). Germline V gene lookup returns CDR1 SNHLY and CDR2 FYNNEI. Trimming shortened V by 7 bases and J by 4 bases, and 16 bases separated the two germline ends. The CDR3 runs to 15 residues. In DNA form, the CDR3 reads TGTGCCAGCACCCTGGGGCAGTCCCTCACCGGGGAGCTGTTTTTT. It codes for CASTLGQSLTGELFF.

In DNA form, the CDR3 reads TGTGCCAGCAGCCCCGGACTAGCGATCCACGAGCAGTACTTC. Encoded protein: CASSPGLAIHEQYF. The chain employs TRBV4-2 and TRBJ2-7; 9 nucleotides line up with TRBD2. Losses at the gene ends were 4 bases for V and 5 bases for J; bases not matched to a gene: 6. In germline, CDR1 is LGHNA, CDR2 YNFKEQ. CDR3 size: 14 residues.

This chain uses TRBV4-2 with TRBJ2-1; D remains unclear. CDR3 length equals 13 residues. CDR1 is LGHNA and CDR2 is YNFKEQ in the germline V gene. V lost 2 bases, J lost 9 bases, and 11 bases lay in between. CDR3 nucleotides: TGTGCCAGCAGCCAAAGGATTTGGGGTGAGCAGTTCTTC. This translates into CASSQRIWGEQFF.

The chain is built from TRBV27 and TRBJ2-1; 7 positions match TRBD1. The CDR3 is 20 residues long. The germline V gene encodes CDR1 MNHEY and CDR2 SMNVEV (reference sequence). Trimming removed 4 bases from V and 7 bases from J; junction bases left unmatched: 25. In DNA, the CDR3 is TGTGCCAGCAGTTCCGGGGACAGCGAAGCCCCACTTTCCGGTCTGAATGAGCAGTTCTTC. Translating it yields CASSSGDSEAPLSGLNEQFF.